This TCR beta chain was documented in a study of Ad26.COV2.S vaccination and SARS-CoV-2 variants. General study points: Vaccinees displayed broader spike-specific TCR repertoires than placebo recipients. Placebo recipients and vaccine recipients were similar in non-spike TCR breadth.

Repertoires were generated with immunoSEQ multiplex PCR, while TCRdb's copy carries only in-frame clones and drops some. Of around 450,000 clones in the sample, about 92% were seen once. Stated treatment: around 19 received Ad26.COV2.S at low or high dose, single or two shots; about 5 received placebo; per-sample allocation not given. All samples were drawn on day 63, counting from the first vaccine or placebo injection. In regard to this clone: Its target is not known.

The CDR3 consists of 15 residues. Trimming at V came to 4 bases and at J to 1 base, leaving 6 bases not matched to a gene. Germline V lookup: CDR1 SEHNR, CDR2 FQNEAQ (reference sequence). This chain joins TRBV7-9 and TRBJ2-5, with TRBD2 matching 7 bases. The specimen was peripheral blood, collected in a trial of Ad26.COV2.S vaccine versus placebo. The source of this sequence is a person aged 18-65 years who received the Ad26.COV2.S COVID-19 vaccine or a placebo. CDR3 in DNA: TGTGCCAGCAGCTCAGTCCGGGGGGTCCAAGAGACCCAGTACTTC. This sequence encodes CASSSVRGVQETQYF.